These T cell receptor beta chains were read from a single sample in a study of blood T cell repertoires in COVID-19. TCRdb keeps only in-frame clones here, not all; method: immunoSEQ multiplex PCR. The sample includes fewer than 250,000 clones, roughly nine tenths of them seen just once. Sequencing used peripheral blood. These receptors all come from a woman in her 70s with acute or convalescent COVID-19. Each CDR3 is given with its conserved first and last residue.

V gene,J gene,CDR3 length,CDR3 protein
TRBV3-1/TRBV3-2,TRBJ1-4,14,CASTPTGKNEKLFF
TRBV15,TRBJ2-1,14,CATSRGTSGAKQFF
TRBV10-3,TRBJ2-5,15,CAITPGTGGRETQYF
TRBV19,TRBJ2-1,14,CASSTGQARDEQFF
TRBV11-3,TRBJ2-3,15,CASSLEGQGTDTQYF
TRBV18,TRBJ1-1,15,CASSPIRSGDTEAFF
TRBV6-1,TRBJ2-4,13,CASSEDRGNIQYF
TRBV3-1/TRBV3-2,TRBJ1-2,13,CASSPRGFGSYTF
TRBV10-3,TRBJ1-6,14,CAISETGGESPLHF
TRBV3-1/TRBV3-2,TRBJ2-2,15,CASSLPGLTTGELFF
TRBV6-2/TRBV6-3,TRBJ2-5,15,CASSSNGRAWETQYF
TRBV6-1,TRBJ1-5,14,CASSEGASSQPQHF
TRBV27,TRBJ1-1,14,CASSIQGWGTEAFF
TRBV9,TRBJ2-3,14,CASGLTALGDTQYF
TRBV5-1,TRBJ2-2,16,CASSLKTGGNTGELFF
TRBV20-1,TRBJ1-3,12,CSASLSGNTIYF
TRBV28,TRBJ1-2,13,CASTGVGNYGYTF
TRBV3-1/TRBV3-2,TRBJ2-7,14,CASSQGRGADEQYF
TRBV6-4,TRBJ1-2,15,CASSDSGRSDYGYTF
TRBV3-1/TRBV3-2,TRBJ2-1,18,CASSKLLGSRGAYNEQFF
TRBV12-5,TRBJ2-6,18,CASGAGTAWVSGANVLTF
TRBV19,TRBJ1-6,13,CASSPRGDSPLHF
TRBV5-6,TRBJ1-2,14,CASSLGRQLYGYTF
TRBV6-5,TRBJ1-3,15,CASSRGHAAGNTIYF
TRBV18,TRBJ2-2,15,CASSLAPASTGELFF
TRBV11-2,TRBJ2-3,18,CASSLPRSGSGWADTQYF
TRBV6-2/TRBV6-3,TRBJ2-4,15,CASSSSDRGKNIQYF
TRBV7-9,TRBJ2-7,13,CASSLAGEVEQYF
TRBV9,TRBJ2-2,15,CASSALLREGGELFF
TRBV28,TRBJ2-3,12,CASGSGGDTQYF
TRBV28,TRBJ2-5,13,CASSLHTEETQYF
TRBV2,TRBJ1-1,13,CASRRQGVVEAFF
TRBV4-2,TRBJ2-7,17,CASSQGGGLADSYEQYF
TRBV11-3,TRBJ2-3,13,CASSFSGADTQYF
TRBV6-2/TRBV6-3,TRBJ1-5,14,CASSTYRESQPQHF
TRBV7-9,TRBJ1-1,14,CASSRYLRDTEAFF
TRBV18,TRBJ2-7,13,CASSPLGDNEQYF
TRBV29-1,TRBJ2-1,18,CSAGRGSGMSLSYNEQFF
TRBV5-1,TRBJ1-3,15,CASSPEGAPGNTIYF
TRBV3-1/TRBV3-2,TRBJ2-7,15,CASSQDRPQGNEQYF